One and the same sample provided the 4 T cell receptor beta chains below, sequenced in a study of cytomegalovirus exposure and HLA in healthy donors. The study ran its PCR with 60 Vbeta and 13 Jbeta primers. Produced via immunoSEQ multiplex PCR; TCRdb's table is partial and in-frame only. The sample yields around 100,000 clones, 84% seen once. The sequenced material came from PBMCs. The receptors shown here come from a woman aged 18-29 years in good health and CMV-seronegative.

The CDR3 region is CASSLELATYEQYF. In nucleotides, the CDR3 is TGTGCCAGCAGCTTAGAACTAGCTACCTACGAGCAGTACTTC. The V call is TRBV7-2, the J call TRBJ2-7; TRBD2 is a possible D gene (6 bases). Trimming removed 1 base from V and 2 bases from J, with 9 bases in between. Germline loops: CDR1 SGHTA, CDR2 FQGNSA. The CDR3 has 14 residues.

The rearrangement links TRBV20-1 to TRBJ2-7; 9 bases are shared with TRBD1. The germline CDR1 and CDR2 sequences are DFQATT and SNEGSKA (reference sequence). V trimming: 8 bases; J trimming: 3 bases; junction bases outside the gene matches: 2. There are 11 residues in the CDR3. The CDR3 spells CSSTGGYEQYF. Written as DNA, the CDR3 is TGCAGTTCGACAGGGGGCTACGAGCAGTACTTC.

The rearrangement joins TRBV29-1 to TRBJ1-2, with TRBD1 matching over 7 bases. CDR1 is SQVTM, CDR2 ANQGSEA, per germline. Trimming at V came to 6 bases and at J to 5 bases, leaving 9 bases not matched to a gene. The CDR3 is 13 amino acids. The CDR3 sequence: CSVLTGSAYGYTF. The CDR3 coding sequence is TGCAGCGTCCTGACAGGGTCGGCATATGGCTACACCTTC.

In the case of this clone: At one of its ends the junction is not consistent with the germline gene, which may arise from a read error. The V and J genes are TRBV5-8 and TRBJ1-2; D is perhaps TRBD1 (6 bases). Germline V lookup: CDR1 SGHTS, CDR2 YDEGEE. This CDR3 region has 13 residues. The CDR3 loop reads CAGAGTTNEAARF. The CDR3 DNA reads TGTGCCGGAGCCGGGACAACGAATGAAGCTGCTCGCTTC.